The T cell receptor (beta chain) under discussion was sequenced for a study of blood T cell repertoires in COVID-19. At the level of the study: Samples came from the United States, Italy and Spain, spanning acute and convalescent COVID-19. T cells, B-cell-depleted T cells, or PBMCs supplied cDNA or gDNA.

Authors' data handling: Cell counts per sample came from amplifying reference gene primers. Profiled with immunoSEQ multiplex PCR; TCRdb holds only in-frame clones, not every one. The V and J calls and clone size come from that table; D and trimming were worked out from the DNA. The sample includes fewer than 75,000 clones, about 88% of them seen just once. CDR1 is SNHLY and CDR2 is FYNNEI in the germline V gene. V was cut by 5 bases and J by 1 base, with 11 bases left in between. The CDR3 extends over 14 amino acids. This receptor was taken from an older man with acute or convalescent COVID-19. V and J are TRBV2 and TRBJ1-1; weak D call: TRBD1 (6 bases). Sequencing was carried out using peripheral blood. As DNA, the CDR3 is TGTGCCAGCAGTATACAGGGCCCGAACACTGAAGCTTTCTTT. This translates into CASSIQGPNTEAFF.